This T cell receptor (beta chain) was documented in a study of cytomegalovirus exposure and HLA in healthy donors. Researchers ran the PCR with 60 Vbeta and 13 Jbeta primers. Original data processing: A later analysis counted 65 million to 80 million unique TCR beta chains, roughly 11 million shared. TCRdb's table, derived via immunoSEQ multiplex PCR, lists solely in-frame clones and lacks some. The V and J calls and clone size come from that table; D and trimming were worked out from the DNA. This sample has about 67,000 clones; roughly 65% occur once, and the top ten carry just over 2%. Comment on this clone: Its antigen is currently unknown.

The germline gives CDR1 MNHNS, CDR2 SASEGT. With V trimmed by 5 bases and J by 5 bases, 4 bases remained unmatched. The CDR3 consists of 13 residues. Overall study findings and caveats: Researchers reported from a later analysis that most CMV-associated TCR beta chains appeared HLA-restricted. In vitro data verified a few CMV-associated chains as specific for CMV antigens.

Sequenced material: PBMCs. The genes are TRBV6-1 and TRBJ1-1; 8 bases map to TRBD1. The clonotype comes from a woman aged 30 to 39 in good health and CMV-seronegative. CDR3 bases: TGTGCCAGCAGTACTCAGGGGGCAACTGAAGCTTTCTTT. Amino acid sequence: CASSTQGATEAFF.